This T cell receptor beta chain was sequenced in a study of vaccination and CD4 T cells after COVID-19. Study at large: Convalescent patients gave post-COVID blood a median approximately 100 days post-diagnosis, range 35 to 161.

The treatment was: roughly 10-day PBMC culture with coronavirus spike peptide pools or control peptides (ViraFEST assay). The CDR3 sequence is 15 residues long. Germline values: CDR1 SNHLY, CDR2 FYNNEI. Losses at the gene ends were 2 bases for V and 2 bases for J; bases not matched to a gene: 1. Sequence data for DNA of cultured CD4+ T cells were generated by the Oncomine TCR Beta short-read assay. Each CDR3 protein is one row after TCRdb ran MiXCR on the PCR reads. In the table there are fewer than 20,000 distinct CDR3 sequences, roughly 40% of which are singletons. Points on this clonotype: Its antigen remains unidentified.

Material: CD4+ T cells from blood, cultured in vitro. This chain joins TRBV2 and TRBJ1-5; 9 bases are shared with TRBD1. This clonotype originated in a human donor who had recovered from COVID-19. The CDR3 region has the DNA TGTGCCAGCAGTGAAAACAGGGGGCGCAATCAGCCCCAGCATTTT. Translated, it gives CASSENRGRNQPQHF.